This T cell receptor beta chain was captured by sequencing in a study of blood T cell repertoires in COVID-19. Study details: There were acute and convalescent COVID-19 samples, and they came from the United States, Italy and Spain. The cDNA or gDNA used as material had been derived from T cells, B-cell-depleted T cells, or PBMCs.

Losses at the gene ends were 3 bases for V and 3 bases for J; bases not matched to a gene: 0. Germline assignment: CDR1 MNHEY and CDR2 SMNVEV (reference sequence). The CDR3 loop spans 13 amino acids. Per the original methods: Nucleated cell counts were estimated from reference gene primer amplification. Method: immunoSEQ multiplex PCR; TCRdb's copy keeps in-frame clones and lacks some. The V and J calls and the clone size are those of that table, but D and trimming were determined from the DNA. The sample holds around 250,000 clones, 70% to 90% seen once. This TCR was sampled from a woman in her seventies with active or convalescent COVID-19. The rearrangement links TRBV27 to TRBJ1-2; TRBD1 matches 8 bases. Sequencing input: peripheral blood. In nucleotides, the CDR3 is TGTGCCAGCAGTTTGGACAGGGACTATGGCTACACCTTC. Its translation: CASSLDRDYGYTF.